Sequencing of this TCR beta chain was carried out in a study of cytomegalovirus exposure and HLA in healthy donors. V was trimmed by 5 bases and J by 3 bases, leaving 11 bases between them. The CDR3 has 13 residues. Germline V gives CDR1 SQVTM, CDR2 ANQGSEA. Both 60 Vbeta primers and 13 Jbeta primers went into the PCR. Repertoires were generated with immunoSEQ multiplex PCR, while TCRdb's copy carries only in-frame clones and drops some. Among some 150,000 clones, around 80% were seen once, and the ten largest hold about 3.2%. General study findings and limits: The sole available immune exposure information was CMV serostatus.

Comment on this clone: The antigen is undetermined.

V usage is TRBV29-1 and J usage is TRBJ2-4; D is ambiguous. The TCR sequence derives from a man younger than 30 in good health and CMV-seropositive. Sequencing was done on a sample of PBMCs. The chain's CDR3 is CSVISNSKNIQYF. The DNA for the CDR3 is TGCAGCGTTATATCGAACAGCAAAAACATTCAGTACTTC.